This is a list of T cell receptor beta chains from one sample in a study of PD-1 blockade in classical Hodgkin lymphoma. Assay: immunoSEQ multiplex PCR; the TCRdb copy retains only in-frame clones and omits some. Of about 94,000 clones in the sample, 89% were seen once. The material sequenced was peripheral blood mononuclear cells (PBMCs), taken before the second cycle of nivolumab. All receptors derive from a human donor with classical Hodgkin lymphoma. Both conserved end residues are part of each CDR3. D genes are given only for firm matches. Rows may omit the clone size; those that give it use once, few, many or a size class.

TRBV6-5	-	TRBJ1-5	few	CASSEYSNQPQHF	TGTGCCAGCAGTGAATATAGCAATCAGCCCCAGCATTTT
TRBV6-6	TRBD1	TRBJ2-3	-	CASRVLGQGIEDTQYF	TGTGCCAGCAGGGTTCTCGGACAGGGGATAGAGGATACGCAGTATTTT
TRBV13	-	TRBJ2-7	-	CASSLSSYEQYF	TGTGCCAGCAGTTTGAGCTCCTACGAGCAGTACTTC
TRBV29-1	-	TRBJ1-2	-	CSVEGPVNYGYTF	TGCAGCGTTGAAGGTCCGGTTAACTATGGCTACACCTTC
TRBV7-3	TRBD2	TRBJ2-1	-	CASSLTTTSGSYNEQFF	TGTGCCAGCAGCTTAACGACAACTAGCGGGAGCTACAATGAGCAGTTCTTC
TRBV19	TRBD2	TRBJ2-1	few	CASSIAGLAGGKSSYNEQFF	TGTGCCAGTAGTATAGCTGGACTAGCGGGAGGGAAGAGCTCCTACAATGAGCAGTTCTTC
TRBV29-1	TRBD2	TRBJ2-7	-	CSVEGLAGNYEQYF	TGCAGCGTTGAGGGGTTAGCGGGAAACTACGAGCAGTACTTC
TRBV4-1	TRBD1	TRBJ2-7	-	CASSQTGGYEQYF	TGCGCCAGCAGCCAGACAGGGGGCTACGAGCAGTACTTC
TRBV19	-	TRBJ1-1	-	CASSIGREAFF	TGTGCCAGTAGTATAGGGAGGGAAGCTTTCTTT
TRBV6-1	-	TRBJ2-7	-	CASSEAGPSYEQYF	TGTGCCAGCTCCGAAGCGGGCCCCTCCTACGAGCAGTACTTC
TRBV7-9	TRBD2	TRBJ2-1	-	CASSPRLADNEQFF	TGTGCCAGCAGCCCCCGACTAGCGGACAATGAGCAGTTCTTC
TRBV7-8	-	TRBJ1-1	-	CASSFDEGIYTEAFF	TGTGCCAGCAGCTTTGACGAGGGGATCTACACTGAAGCTTTCTTT
TRBV10-2	-	TRBJ1-5	-	CASSVGGGIQPQHF	TGCGCCAGCAGTGTAGGGGGAGGAATTCAGCCCCAGCATTTT
TRBV9	-	TRBJ2-1	-	CASSVGSINEQFF	TGTGCCAGCAGCGTTGGGTCTATAAATGAGCAGTTCTTC
TRBV5-1	TRBD2	TRBJ2-5	-	CASSLDAGGGTQYF	TGCGCCAGCAGCTTGGATGCGGGAGGAGGGACCCAGTACTTC
TRBV19	-	TRBJ1-5	few	CASSIVGSNQPQHF	TGTGCCAGTAGTATTGTGGGGAGCAATCAGCCCCAGCATTTT
TRBV6-1	-	TRBJ1-4	-	CASSPTATNEKLFF	TGTGCCAGCAGCCCGACAGCAACTAATGAAAAACTGTTTTTT
TRBV6-1	-	TRBJ2-3	-	CASSATTDTQYF	TGTGCCAGCAGCGCAACCACAGATACGCAGTATTTT
TRBV9	-	TRBJ1-1	-	CASSVGGVLNTEAFF	TGTGCCAGCAGCGTAGGAGGGGTCCTGAACACTGAAGCTTTCTTT
TRBV5-1	-	TRBJ2-2	once	CASSLSLNTGELFF	TGCGCCAGCAGTCTGAGCCTGAACACCGGGGAGCTGTTTTTT
TRBV11-3	TRBD1	TRBJ1-5	-	CASSQRDRANQPQHF	TGTGCCAGCAGCCAACGGGACAGGGCCAATCAGCCCCAGCATTTT
TRBV25-1	-	TRBJ1-6	-	CASSVSGGYSPLHF	TGTGCCAGCAGTGTGTCAGGTGGTTATTCACCCCTCCACTTT
TRBV7-3	-	TRBJ2-5	-	CASSLRHLETQYF	TGTGCCAGCAGCTTAAGACACCTAGAGACCCAGTACTTC
TRBV28	TRBD2	TRBJ2-7	-	CASSPRTSGRSGEQYF	TGTGCCAGCAGTCCCAGGACTAGCGGGAGGTCGGGCGAGCAGTACTTC
TRBV29-1	-	TRBJ2-5	-	CSVDLGDHQETQYF	TGCAGCGTTGATTTGGGGGACCACCAAGAGACCCAGTACTTC
TRBV29-1	-	TRBJ1-2	-	CSASRMSNYGYTF	TGCAGCGCAAGTCGGATGTCTAACTATGGCTACACCTTC
TRBV28	-	TRBJ2-7	-	CASSPADLYEQYF	TGTGCCAGCAGCCCCGCGGATCTTTACGAGCAGTACTTC
TRBV7-8	TRBD1	TRBJ1-1	-	CASSLRGHEAFF	TGTGCCAGCAGCTTAAGGGGGCATGAAGCTTTCTTT
TRBV25-1	-	TRBJ1-2	-	CASMGWGYTF	TGTGCCAGCATGGGTTGGGGCTACACCTTC
TRBV6-6	-	TRBJ2-7	-	CASRPTGTVYEQYF	TGTGCCAGCAGGCCCACCGGGACGGTCTACGAGCAGTACTTC
TRBV7-2	-	TRBJ1-5	-	CASGKGVQPQHF	TGTGCCAGCGGGAAGGGGGTTCAGCCCCAGCATTTT
TRBV6-1	TRBD1	TRBJ2-7	-	CASSEAYRGGSYEQYF	TGTGCCAGCAGTGAAGCGTACAGGGGCGGCTCCTACGAGCAGTACTTC
TRBV28	TRBD1	TRBJ2-7	-	CASSLSAGGGEQYF	TGTGCCAGCAGTTTATCGGCAGGGGGTGGCGAGCAGTACTTC
TRBV19	-	TRBJ2-7	-	CATATDPTYEQYF	TGTGCCACTGCGACAGACCCGACCTACGAGCAGTACTTC
TRBV14	-	TRBJ2-7	-	CASSQVGSFTYEQYF	TGTGCCAGCAGCCAAGTGGGGTCTTTTACCTACGAGCAGTACTTC
TRBV7-8	-	TRBJ2-3	-	CASSLHPRAGGTTDTQYF	TGTGCCAGCAGCTTACACCCGCGGGCAGGGGGGACCACAGATACGCAGTATTTT
TRBV5-1	-	TRBJ2-1	-	CASSLEGPGSSYNEQFF	TGCGCCAGCAGCTTGGAGGGGCCCGGTAGCTCCTACAATGAGCAGTTCTTC
TRBV11-2	-	TRBJ2-7	-	CASSLSLGPTGSEQYF	TGTGCCAGCAGCTTATCGTTAGGACCCACGGGGTCCGAGCAGTACTTC
TRBV4-2	TRBD1	TRBJ1-2	-	CASSVEDRGSYGYTF	TGTGCCAGCAGCGTGGAGGACAGGGGGTCCTATGGCTACACCTTC
TRBV7-9	-	TRBJ2-3	-	CASSSGRGPSRDTQYF	TGTGCCAGCAGTTCCGGCCGGGGGCCTTCTCGGGATACGCAGTATTTT